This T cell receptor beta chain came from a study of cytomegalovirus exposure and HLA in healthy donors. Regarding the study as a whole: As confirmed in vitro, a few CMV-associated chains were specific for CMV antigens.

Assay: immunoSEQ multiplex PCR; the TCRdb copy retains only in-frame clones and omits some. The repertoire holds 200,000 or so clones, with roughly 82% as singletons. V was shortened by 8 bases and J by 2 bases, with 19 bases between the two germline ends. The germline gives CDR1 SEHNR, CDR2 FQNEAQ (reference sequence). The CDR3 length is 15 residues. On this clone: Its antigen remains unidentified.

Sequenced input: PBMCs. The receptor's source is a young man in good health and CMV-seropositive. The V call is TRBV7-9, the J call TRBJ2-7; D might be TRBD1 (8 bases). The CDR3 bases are TGTGCCAGCCGGGGAGGACAGGGAGGGGCCTACGAGCAGTACTTC. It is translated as CASRGGQGGAYEQYF.